These T cell receptor beta chains were read from a single sample in a study of shared clonotypes between healthy human individuals. Using immunoSEQ multiplex PCR, the repertoire was profiled, and TCRdb retains in-frame clones only, with some absent. There are some 1,100,000 clones in the sample; around 78% occur only once, and 0.4% to 0.55% lies in the top ten. Specimen: memory CD4+ T cells from PBMCs. The source of these receptors is a man aged 18 to 35 in good health. Some clones in this sample may be carry-over from other donors' samples. Both conserved end residues are trimmed from each CDR3. Each record gives: V gene, CDR3 protein.

TRBV2	ASSGPRLNTEAF
TRBV5-1	ASSSERTTDTQY
TRBV11-2	ASSSTGAMYEQY
TRBV6-5	ASSELRGYT
TRBV2	ASSDDSGSRWTQY
TRBV4-1	ASSQDRARTGSNEKLF
TRBV5-8	ASNRVDEQY
TRBV4-3	ASSLLLTGTGSLGANVLT
TRBV27	ASSLEWGGTDTQY
TRBV4-1	ASSQDMLGPYGAF
TRBV6-5	ASSYSKWTYEQY
TRBV20-1	SKIGTDTQY
TRBV6-1	ASSVWDNQPQH
TRBV29-1	SVKTGVTEAF
TRBV21-1	ASSPPTHPGRPVRSTPEQY
TRBV5-1	ASSIDQGTEAF
TRBV18	ASSPTGSGANVLT
TRBV6-5	ASSRTAVAKNIQY
TRBV28	ASSLIGIHGNEQY
TRBV6-5	ASSYQGSTTNEKLF
TRBV19	ASSTFDRGGRYGYT
TRBV28	ASILGGGLDFGDTQY
TRBV2	ASRYRDEQY
TRBV7-3	ASSFSLDTGELF
TRBV5-1	ASSLAGRAEAF
TRBV7-2	ASSLEADPSYNEQF
TRBV29-1	SVVEGNYGYT
TRBV11-2	ASRNVRGNIGYT
TRBV5-5	ASSLAGGVGTDTQY
TRBV4-2	ASTESLIATNEKLF
TRBV28	ASSFGQISNQPQH
TRBV30	AWRTSGAGELF
TRBV30	AWGSAGGDYSNQPQH
TRBV13	ASSLAAVQETQY
TRBV7-3	ASSCRGRALWGETQY
TRBV9	ASSPTSGGDTQY
TRBV2	ASSDIVTASSYEQY
TRBV7-6	ASSLRPAGAYEQY
TRBV28	ASSLGGGATKNIQY
TRBV7-2	ASSFDTNYGYT
TRBV6-6	ASSYSGGTEETQY
TRBV5-8	ASSLEGKGPNYGYT
TRBV5-1	ASSLGGHEQF
TRBV2	ASSRTEQETQY
TRBV19	ASSSWSAKNIQY
TRBV6-6	ASSPLAGGGNEQF
TRBV18	ASSAGTGDNYGYT
TRBV4-3	ASSLDAAGTQY
TRBV5-4	ASSPLRSYSTYNEQF
TRBV29-1	SVERGTYNEQF
TRBV2	ASSAPPSGVRPPGETQY
TRBV5-1	ASSNSGGSSYEQY
TRBV18	ASSQSSGSTYEQY
TRBV7-2	ASSRVGGGMNTEAF
TRBV4-1	ASSQVGEPASYEQY
TRBV7-9	ASSRPGHRDTGELF
TRBV5-1	ASSLVAGEFTEAF
TRBV9	ASSVAGTSGIEQY
TRBV25-1	ASMTSLAGTSYEQY